This paragraph reports one T cell receptor beta chain. This specimen belongs to a study of radiation and T cells in renal cell carcinoma. The time point denotes: blood 2 weeks post-SBRT. As for treatment: 15 Gy SBRT to primary tumor, nephrectomy 4 weeks later. Germline V lookup: CDR1 SNHLY, CDR2 FYNNEI. V shed 10 bases and J shed 6 bases, with 19 bases lying between them. This CDR3 comprises 13 residues. The repertoire was sequenced with immunoSEQ multiplex PCR; TCRdb's copy has only in-frame clones and lacks some. Among tens of thousands of clones listed, 70% to 90% were seen once. The sequencing used blood, collected from a patient whose treatment included radiotherapy and nephrectomy. The TCR was taken from a woman between 45 and 60 years old with renal cell carcinoma. The chain couples TRBV2 to TRBJ2-7; maybe TRBD2 (5 bases). As DNA, the CDR3 is TGTGCCACTCAGACTAATTCGGCCCGCGAGCAGTACTTC. Amino acids: CATQTNSAREQYF.